These T cell receptor beta chains were read from a single sample in a study of blood T cell repertoires in COVID-19. This table comes from immunoSEQ multiplex PCR, and its TCRdb copy is limited to in-frame clones, with some not included. The repertoire has about 150,000 clones, approximately 85% of them found once; the top ten carry 0.63%. Sequenced: peripheral blood. All receptors derive from a man in his sixties with COVID-19, enrolled during active disease. The CDR3 runs from the conserved cysteine through the conserved F or W. The D gene is left open where the match is weak. Clone sizes are given selectively: once, few, many, or a class where the clone is expanded.

>TRBJ2-7|14|TRBD1|once|TRBV12-5
CASSPGQGAVEQYF
TGTGCTAGTTCGCCGGGACAGGGGGCGGTAGAGCAGTACTTC
>TRBJ2-1|15|TRBD2|-|TRBV7-3
CASSPSGGAYNEQFF
TGTGCCAGCAGCCCCAGCGGGGGAGCCTACAATGAGCAGTTCTTC
>TRBJ1-1|14|-|-|TRBV6-5
CASRPREGPSEAFF
TGTGCCAGCAGACCCCGGGAGGGCCCGAGTGAAGCTTTCTTT
>TRBJ2-7|14|TRBD1|-|TRBV27
CASRIRQGTYEQYF
TGTGCCAGCAGGATTCGACAGGGGACCTACGAGCAGTACTTC
>TRBJ1-2|13|-|-|TRBV7-9
CASSLVAGDGYTF
TGTGCCAGCAGCTTAGTAGCCGGAGATGGCTACACCTTC
>TRBJ2-5|15|-|-|TRBV6-5
CASRGDVGLQETQYF
TGTGCCAGCAGGGGAGACGTAGGACTACAAGAGACCCAGTACTTC
>TRBJ2-7|17|-|-|TRBV7-8
CASSLVTSRGSGYEQYF
TGTGCCAGCAGCTTAGTCACCAGCCGGGGTTCCGGGTACGAGCAGTACTTC
>TRBJ2-5|14|-|-|TRBV7-7
CASSLTRIAETQYF
TGTGCTAGCAGCCTAACGCGGATTGCGGAGACCCAGTACTTC
>TRBJ1-1|14|-|-|TRBV25-1
CASSGLDRNTEAFF
TGTGCCAGCAGTGGCTTAGACAGGAACACTGAAGCTTTCTTT
>TRBJ2-1|16|-|-|TRBV7-7
CASSPQIGQGLNEQFF
TGTGCTAGCAGCCCCCAGATAGGACAGGGACTAAATGAGCAGTTCTTC
>TRBJ1-5|15|TRBD1|-|TRBV3-1/TRBV3-2
CASSPGQGAGQPQHF
TGTGCCAGCAGCCCCGGACAGGGGGCTGGTCAGCCCCAGCATTTT
>TRBJ1-5|15|TRBD1|-|TRBV18
CASSAGQDNNQPQHF
TGTGCCAGCTCCGCTGGACAGGACAACAATCAGCCCCAGCATTTT
>TRBJ2-3|17|TRBD2|-|TRBV18
CASSPPVAGGLGDTQYF
TGTGCCAGCTCACCACCGGTTGCGGGGGGGCTCGGAGATACGCAGTATTTT
>TRBJ2-5|16|-|-|TRBV7-3
CASSLTPSGRSETQYF
TGTGCCAGCAGCCTAACTCCTTCAGGGAGGAGCGAGACCCAGTACTTC
>TRBJ1-1|15|-|few|TRBV14
CASSQERGLNTEAFF
TGTGCCAGCAGCCAAGAGAGGGGGTTGAACACTGAAGCTTTCTTT
>TRBJ1-6|16|TRBD1|-|TRBV3-1/TRBV3-2
CASSPQGSTYNSPLHF
TGTGCCAGCAGCCCACAGGGGAGCACCTATAATTCACCCCTCCACTTT
>TRBJ1-3|16|TRBD1|-|TRBV15
CATSSMRTGRGNTIYF
TGTGCCACCAGCAGCATGAGGACAGGGAGAGGAAACACCATATATTTT
>TRBJ2-4|14|-|-|TRBV4-3
CASSQGLAKNIQYF
TGCGCCAGCAGCCAAGGGCTAGCCAAAAACATTCAGTACTTC
>TRBJ2-1|15|TRBD2|-|TRBV7-2
CASSRGLAGRREQFF
TGTGCCAGCAGCAGGGGACTAGCGGGAAGGCGTGAGCAGTTCTTC
>TRBJ1-1|14|TRBD1|once|TRBV7-2
CASSLDRGRRAAFF
TGTGCCAGCAGCTTGGACAGGGGGCGCCGAGCAGCTTTCTTT
>TRBJ1-1|11|TRBD1|-|TRBV2
CASRETGEAFF
TGTGCCAGCAGGGAGACAGGGGAAGCTTTCTTT
>TRBJ1-1|14|TRBD1|-|TRBV3-1/TRBV3-2
CASSQTGLNTEAFF
TGTGCCAGCAGCCAGACAGGGCTGAACACTGAAGCTTTCTTT
>TRBJ2-1|15|TRBD2|-|TRBV7-9
CASSLSSGSYNEQFF
TGTGCCAGCAGCTTATCTAGCGGGAGCTACAATGAGCAGTTCTTC
>TRBJ1-5|15|TRBD1|-|TRBV27
CASSLWTGDNQPQHF
TGTGCCAGCAGTTTATGGACAGGGGATAATCAGCCCCAGCATTTT
>TRBJ2-7|11|-|-|TRBV12-3/TRBV12-4
CASSPGWAQYF
TGTGCCAGCAGTCCTGGATGGGCGCAGTACTTC
>TRBJ2-3|15|TRBD2|-|TRBV5-6
CASSVWTSGANTQYF
TGTGCCAGCAGCGTCTGGACTAGCGGGGCAAATACGCAGTATTTT
>TRBJ1-2|14|TRBD1|few|TRBV7-2
CASSSQGGIGGYTF
TGTGCCAGCAGCTCCCAAGGGGGCATCGGGGGCTACACCTTC
>TRBJ2-1|16|TRBD2|once|TRBV6-6
CASSYSNLRGVNEQFF
TGTGCCAGCAGTTACTCGAACTTGCGGGGGGTGAATGAGCAGTTCTTC
>TRBJ2-7|14|TRBD1|-|TRBV4-3
CASSLDRESYEQYF
TGCGCCAGCAGCCTGGACAGGGAGTCCTACGAGCAGTACTTC
>TRBJ2-1|15|-|-|TRBV18
CASSPTGGTYNEQFF
TGTGCCAGCTCACCAACTGGCGGAACCTACAATGAGCAGTTCTTC
>TRBJ1-1|15|-|-|TRBV19
CASSIDGRGLTEAFF
TGTGCCAGTAGTATAGACGGGCGGGGATTGACTGAAGCTTTCTTT
>TRBJ2-7|16|TRBD2|-|TRBV28
CASSSSRLAGAGEQYF
TGTGCCAGCAGTTCATCGCGACTAGCGGGGGCGGGCGAGCAGTACTTC
>TRBJ2-1|15|TRBD2|few|TRBV11-3
CASSPSGLERSEQFF
TGTGCCAGCAGCCCATCAGGACTAGAGAGGTCTGAGCAGTTCTTC
>TRBJ1-2|15|TRBD1|-|TRBV2
CASRDPGQGSYGYTF
TGTGCCAGCAGGGATCCGGGACAGGGGAGTTATGGCTACACCTTC
>TRBJ1-1|15|-|-|TRBV18
CASSPRQGENTEAFF
TGTGCCAGCTCACCACGGCAGGGCGAGAACACTGAAGCTTTCTTT
>TRBJ1-3|14|-|few|TRBV18
CASSLQGQANTIYF
TGTGCCAGCTCACTCCAGGGGCAAGCAAACACCATATATTTT
>TRBJ1-2|15|TRBD1|-|TRBV28
CASSLSQGAWYGYTF
TGTGCCAGCAGTTTATCCCAGGGGGCATGGTATGGCTACACCTTC
>TRBJ1-5|16|TRBD1|-|TRBV27
CASSLSGTGINQPQHF
TGTGCCAGCAGTTTATCGGGGACAGGGATCAATCAGCCCCAGCATTTT
>TRBJ1-2|14|-|-|TRBV7-8
CASSQDSSNYGYTF
TGTGCCAGCAGCCAAGACAGCTCTAACTATGGCTACACCTTC
>TRBJ1-2|16|TRBD1|few|TRBV10-3
CAISPGTDLRVYGYTF
TGTGCCATCAGTCCCGGGACAGACCTGCGAGTCTATGGCTACACCTTC
>TRBJ1-5|13|-|-|TRBV7-2
CASSFEGNQPQHF
TGTGCCAGCAGCTTCGAGGGCAATCAGCCCCAGCATTTT
>TRBJ2-3|15|TRBD1|-|TRBV11-3
CASSLAALTGGTQYF
TGTGCCAGCAGCTTAGCGGCGCTCACAGGGGGTACGCAGTATTTT
>TRBJ1-4|16|-|-|TRBV27
CASSSSPPGTNEKLFF
TGTGCCAGCAGCTCTTCCCCCCCAGGCACTAATGAAAAACTGTTTTTT
>TRBJ2-3|13|-|-|TRBV6-6
CASRKTVTDTQYF
TGTGCCAGCAGGAAGACAGTTACAGATACGCAGTATTTT
>TRBJ2-5|16|TRBD2|once|TRBV30
CAWSPGGAEIGETQYF
TGTGCCTGGAGTCCCGGGGGGGCCGAAATAGGAGAGACCCAGTACTTC
>TRBJ1-3|14|-|-|TRBV18
CASSPGHSGNTIYF
TGTGCCAGCTCACCAGGCCACTCTGGAAACACCATATATTTT
>TRBJ1-3|19|-|-|TRBV3-1/TRBV3-2
CASSPGQSYYFGSGNTIYF
TGTGCCAGCAGCCCCGGACAGTCCTACTACTTCGGCTCTGGAAACACCATATATTTT
>TRBJ2-4|14|TRBD2|-|TRBV5-4
CASSLGGGKNIQYF
TGTGCCAGCAGCTTGGGCGGGGGCAAAAACATTCAGTACTTC